This T cell receptor beta chain was observed in a study of metastatic and nonmetastatic thyroid tumors. Overall study context: Repertoire comparison spanned blood and tumor or nodule tissue of malignant and benign thyroid patients. Findings and caveats of the study: Reportedly, malignant thyroid tumors had significantly higher TCR beta diversity than benign nodules, in blood and tumor.

In this sample, this clone turned up many times. Its target is unknown. The authors' processing: For papillary thyroid cancer, a distant-metastasis classifier was constructed from CDR3 differences observed across clinicopathological groups. TCRdb recomputed clones from the PCR reads via MiXCR. These V and J calls derive from TCRdb rather than the authors' analysis. The sample holds roughly 35,000 clones, roughly 18% seen once. The CDR3 totals 15 residues. Deletions cut 2 bases from V and 1 base from J, with 11 bases between. Not a single patient had been given any form of treatment at any point before undergoing thyroid surgery.

The sequenced sample was blood. This sequence joins TRBV12-3 or TRBV12-4 and TRBJ2-5; weak D call: TRBD1 (5 bases). The TCR was taken from a female donor with papillary thyroid cancer or a benign thyroid nodule (not recorded which). Some clones in this sample may be carry-over from other donors' samples. CDR3 amino acids: CASSLFNTGQETQYF. CDR3 DNA: TGTGCCAGCAGTTTATTTAATACAGGCCAAGAGACCCAGTACTTC.